This is a list of T cell receptor beta chains from one sample in a study of blood T cell repertoires in COVID-19. Here immunoSEQ multiplex PCR was the method, and the copy in TCRdb shows in-frame clones only, minus some. Here the sample spans fewer than 90,000 clones, approximately 88% being singletons. Specimen: peripheral blood. The receptor source for this set is a man between 65 and 85 years old with acute or convalescent COVID-19. The CDR3 runs from the conserved cysteine through the conserved F or W. The D gene is left open where the match is weak. Expanded clones get a size class; other rows say once, few or many, or leave the size out.

j_call	d_call	v_call	clone_size	cdr3_aa	cdr3_nt
TRBJ2-3	-	TRBV6-1	-	CASSESRGWTDTQYF	TGTGCCAGCAGTGAAAGTCGGGGTTGGACAGATACGCAGTATTTT
TRBJ1-5	TRBD1	TRBV7-8	once	CASSSGTGPFLAQHF	TGTGCCAGCAGCTCCGGGACAGGGCCTTTTTTGGCCCAGCATTTT
TRBJ2-1	-	TRBV18	-	CASSPSWEAYNEQFF	TGTGCCAGCTCACCCTCATGGGAGGCCTACAATGAGCAGTTCTTC
TRBJ2-6	-	TRBV5-4	-	CASSYKWGGANVLTF	TGTGCCAGCAGCTATAAATGGGGCGGGGCCAACGTCCTGACTTTC
TRBJ2-1	-	TRBV12-3/TRBV12-4	-	CASRRQGLNEQFF	TGTGCCAGCAGGAGACAGGGACTCAATGAGCAGTTCTTC
TRBJ1-5	TRBD1	TRBV7-9	-	CASSAGQLNQPQHF	TGTGCCAGCAGCGCGGGACAGCTCAATCAGCCCCAGCATTTT
TRBJ2-7	-	TRBV18	once	CASSSGSPYEQYF	TGTGCCAGCTCATCCGGGTCCCCCTACGAGCAGTACTTC
TRBJ2-3	-	TRBV20-1	-	CSASTVTDTQYF	TGCAGTGCTAGTACAGTTACAGATACGCAGTATTTT
TRBJ2-3	TRBD2	TRBV28	-	CASSFSGTSGDTQYF	TGTGCCAGCAGTTTCTCCGGGACTAGCGGGGATACGCAGTATTTT
TRBJ2-7	-	TRBV2	-	CASSELRVGSALLVDEQYF	TGTGCCAGCAGTGAACTACGTGTCGGGAGTGCTCTCTTGGTGGACGAGCAGTACTTC
TRBJ2-3	-	TRBV7-3	-	CASSLGGVTDTQYF	TGTGCCAGCAGTCTAGGGGGGGTGACAGATACGCAGTATTTT
TRBJ2-3	TRBD1	TRBV19	-	CASRTGASTDTQYF	TGTGCCAGTAGGACAGGGGCTAGCACAGATACGCAGTATTTT
TRBJ2-5	-	TRBV3-1/TRBV3-2	once	CASSHGPTSGETQYF	TGTGCCAGCAGCCATGGACCGACTTCAGGGGAGACCCAGTACTTC
TRBJ2-7	-	TRBV5-8	-	CASSPPGHTYEQYF	TGTGCCAGCAGCCCACCGGGACACACCTACGAGCAGTACTTC
TRBJ1-5	-	TRBV19	-	CASSILGVKVQPQHF	TGTGCCAGTAGTATATTAGGGGTAAAGGTTCAGCCCCAGCATTTT
TRBJ1-2	-	TRBV3-1/TRBV3-2	-	CASSQGGSRWDGYTF	TGTGCCAGCAGCCAAGGCGGAAGTAGGTGGGATGGCTACACCTTC
TRBJ2-1	-	TRBV29-1	once	CSVEGAATTYNEQFF	TGCAGCGTTGAAGGGGCAGCTACAACCTACAATGAGCAGTTCTTC
TRBJ1-6	TRBD1	TRBV5-6	-	CASSLLQGASSPLHF	TGTGCCAGCAGCTTGCTCCAGGGGGCTAGTTCACCCCTCCACTTT
TRBJ2-3	-	TRBV27	-	CASSLSGRVADTQYF	TGTGCCAGCAGTTTATCGGGCAGGGTCGCAGATACGCAGTATTTT
TRBJ1-5	-	TRBV27	-	CASSLAGLSNQPQHF	TGTGCCAGCAGTTTAGCAGGGTTGAGCAATCAGCCCCAGCATTTT
TRBJ1-5	TRBD1	TRBV28	-	CASSSTGVGQPQHF	TGTGCCAGCAGTTCCACAGGGGTGGGTCAGCCCCAGCATTTT
TRBJ2-2	TRBD1	TRBV4-1	-	CASSQVRGGVTGELFF	TGCGCCAGCAGCCAAGTTAGAGGGGGCGTCACCGGGGAGCTGTTTTTT
TRBJ2-5	TRBD2	TRBV11-2	once	CASSLGAGGRETQYF	TGTGCCAGCAGCTTAGGAGCGGGGGGGCGAGAGACCCAGTACTTC
TRBJ1-5	TRBD1	TRBV28	-	CASSPTQGIAFQPQHF	TGTGCCAGCAGTCCGACACAGGGGATAGCGTTTCAGCCCCAGCATTTT
TRBJ2-5	-	TRBV6-2/TRBV6-3	few	CASSYLRRETQYF	TGTGCCAGCAGTTACCTTCGGAGAGAGACCCAGTACTTC
TRBJ2-3	TRBD2	TRBV28	-	CASIGDVRAGGTDTQYF	TGTGCCAGCATCGGTGACGTTCGAGCGGGGGGAACAGATACGCAGTATTTT
TRBJ1-1	-	TRBV6-5	-	CASSYLQGNTEAFF	TGTGCCAGCAGTTACTTACAGGGCAACACTGAAGCTTTCTTT
TRBJ2-7	-	TRBV24-1	once	CATSDEGGYEQYF	TGTGCCACCAGTGACGAGGGCGGCTACGAGCAGTACTTC
TRBJ2-2	TRBD2	TRBV19	-	CASSRTASGGAGELFF	TGTGCCAGTAGTCGTACGGCTAGCGGGGGGGCTGGGGAGCTGTTTTTT
TRBJ2-1	-	TRBV27	-	CASSRSGVLAYNEQFF	TGTGCCAGCAGTCGCTCGGGGGTATTGGCCTACAATGAGCAGTTCTTC
TRBJ2-1	-	TRBV5-1	-	CASSLQESSYNEQFF	TGCGCCAGCAGCTTACAGGAAAGCTCCTACAATGAGCAGTTCTTC
TRBJ1-1	TRBD1	TRBV7-2	-	CASSVWTGSSFEAFF	TGTGCCAGCAGCGTTTGGACAGGTTCGTCATTCGAAGCTTTCTTT
TRBJ2-3	TRBD2	TRBV5-5	-	CASSLASLAGTDTQYF	TGTGCCAGCAGCTTGGCGTCGCTAGCGGGCACAGATACGCAGTATTTT
TRBJ1-2	TRBD1	TRBV30	once	CAWSGTGGLDYGYTF	TGTGCCTGGAGTGGGACAGGGGGCCTGGACTATGGCTACACCTTC
TRBJ2-7	TRBD1	TRBV5-1	-	CASSFGTGYEQYF	TGCGCCAGCAGTTTCGGGACAGGCTACGAGCAGTACTTC
TRBJ1-6	-	TRBV5-1	once	CASSATGRLDSPLHF	TGCGCCAGCAGCGCGACCGGGAGACTCGATTCACCCCTCCACTTT
TRBJ1-4	-	TRBV5-1	-	CASSSRTNREGKLFF	TGCGCCAGCAGCTCTAGAACAAACAGGGAAGGAAAACTGTTTTTT
TRBJ1-1	TRBD1	TRBV18	-	CASSPKGTGDTEAFF	TGTGCCAGCTCACCTAAGGGGACAGGGGACACTGAAGCTTTCTTT
TRBJ1-2	-	TRBV5-1	-	CASTPDILAIGYTF	TGCGCCAGCACCCCGGACATCCTGGCGATTGGCTACACCTTC
TRBJ1-2	-	TRBV3-1/TRBV3-2	-	CASSQATGLEDGYTF	TGTGCCAGCAGCCAAGCTACAGGCCTTGAGGATGGCTACACCTTC
TRBJ2-7	-	TRBV5-5	-	CASSLAGREEEQYF	TGTGCCAGCAGCTTGGCCGGCAGGGAAGAGGAGCAGTACTTC
TRBJ2-5	TRBD2	TRBV18	-	CASSPLAGAETQYF	TGTGCCAGCTCACCACTAGCGGGGGCAGAGACCCAGTACTTC
TRBJ2-7	-	TRBV5-1	-	CASSPPLTGPYEQYF	TGCGCCAGCAGCCCCCCCCTGACAGGCCCCTACGAGCAGTACTTC
TRBJ1-1	TRBD1	TRBV2	-	CASSGRDRGSPEAFF	TGTGCCAGCAGTGGAAGGGACAGGGGGAGCCCTGAAGCTTTCTTT
TRBJ1-6	-	TRBV4-2	-	CASSQDVSRLIPYNSPLHF	TGTGCCAGCAGCCAAGATGTCTCTCGGTTGATACCCTATAATTCACCCCTCCACTTT
TRBJ2-1	-	TRBV5-6	once	CASSFSDEQFF	TGTGCCAGCAGCTTCAGCGATGAGCAGTTCTTC
TRBJ2-7	-	TRBV30	-	CAWSVQGGLHEQYF	TGTGCCTGGAGTGTACAGGGAGGGCTTCACGAGCAGTACTTC
TRBJ2-3	-	TRBV5-1	-	CASSLWGQADTQYF	TGCGCCAGCAGCTTGTGGGGGCAGGCAGATACGCAGTATTTT
TRBJ1-1	-	TRBV11-2	-	CASSGRRPDEAFF	TGTGCCAGCAGCGGGAGGAGGCCGGATGAAGCTTTCTTT
TRBJ2-4	-	TRBV21-1	-	CASSLRTVKGYF	TGTGCCAGCAGCCTACGGACAGTCAAAGGGTACTTC
TRBJ2-6	-	TRBV6-1	-	CASSEAPGSGANVLTF	TGTGCCAGCAGCGAAGCCCCCGGCTCTGGGGCCAACGTCCTGACTTTC
TRBJ1-2	TRBD1	TRBV6-5	-	CASSYSLDRAYYGYTF	TGTGCCAGCAGTTACTCCTTGGACAGGGCGTACTATGGCTACACCTTC
TRBJ1-3	TRBD1	TRBV4-3	few	CASSRVGQGSGNTIYF	TGCGCCAGCAGCCGAGTCGGACAGGGCTCTGGAAACACCATATATTTT